Here is one T cell receptor beta chain with its context. No cognate antigen has been identified for it. No much larger clone is present one base from it, and per-base qualities are unavailable. The collaborating institutions used their own protocols to collect whole blood in K2EDTA tubes. For TCRbeta analysis, collaborators shipped samples in one of three forms: frozen whole blood, isolated PBMCs, or DNA extracted from either of those sample types. Its CDR3 holds 18 amino acids, cysteine through phenylalanine. Left in the record is the CDR3 DNA by itself, 54 bases read in frame from the first base. Based on the germline V gene, the CDR1 and CDR2 sequences are SGHTA and FQGTGA. Between the V and J ends, shortened by 1 base and 6 bases respectively, the junction contains 24 bases. The sample comes from a study of blood T cell repertoires in COVID-19 (TCRdb year 2020). Looking at the study overall: Collaborator samples came from the United States, Italy and Spain and covered acute and convalescent phases of COVID-19. The prospective study material was composed of cDNA or gDNA derived from T cells, B-cell-depleted T cells, or PBMCs. Deeply sampled blood TCRbeta repertoires from subjects exposed to, actively infected with, or recovered from COVID-19 were included in the dataset. The repertoires were made available in a free public database intended to serve as a resource for research on the immune response to SARS-CoV-2. The samples were drawn from the first 160 participants of the ongoing ImmuneRACE study and from some 1,300 subjects provided by 6 global collaborators. The sample metadata nearly always contained a de-identified subject ID, COVID-19 status, age in years and sex. Where available, HLA class I and class II types were taken from metadata supplied by the sample provider and were not determined by assay-based typing. What the study reported, not specific to this receptor: The amount of clinical and demographic metadata varied by source and participant and was provided uncurated.

TCRbeta CDR3 regions were amplified from genomic DNA by means of the immunoSEQ Assay, a bias-controlled multiplex PCR. The authors' analysis ran thus. The number of nucleated cells in each sample was estimated by amplification of reference gene primers within the assay. To quantify the absolute abundance of each unique TCRbeta CDR3 rearrangement, sequence reads were collapsed and filtered. For each sample, productive Simpson clonality was calculated as the square root of Simpson's diversity index across productive rearrangements. Sourced from immuneACCESS, this table was stored by TCRdb with only in-frame sequences that have V and J called. A share of the clones is absent; for the studies checked, an unresolved V gene accounts for under half, and the remainder has no known explanation. V, J and clone size are those of that table, while D and trimming were read from the DNA. This sample holds more than 85,000 clones; about 88% were observed only once. 2.5% to 3.5% of the sample is held by the ten biggest clonotypes.

The receptor was isolated from a woman aged 80 or over with acute or convalescent COVID-19. Sequencing was done on a sample of peripheral blood. In this chain, TRBV7-3 is recombined with TRBJ1-2, with the D segment identity uncertain. DNA sequence: TGTGCCAGCAGCTTAAGGGGAGGTAACACGGGAGTGCCCAATGGCTACACCTTC. Its product reads: CASSLRGGNTGVPNGYTF.